This passage covers 18 T cell receptor beta chains from one sample sequenced in a study of early T cells in non-severe SARS-CoV-2 infection. TCRdb reprocessed the 5' RACE reads with MiXCR, giving one entry per CDR3 protein. Among 20,000 to 25,000 distinct CDR3 sequences listed, more than 4.5% were seen once. Sequencing used whole blood. The receptors were gathered from an adult who was a healthcare worker with PCR-confirmed SARS-CoV-2 infection or an uninfected control (not recorded which).

Only a few counts were recorded for this clonotype. The V gene is TRBV5-1, the J gene TRBJ2-1; 11 bases are shared with TRBD1. CDR1 and CDR2 (germline): SGHRS, YFSETQ. The CDR3 is 15 residues long. The J segment lost 4 bases and the V segment lost 3 bases, leaving 3 bases of the junction unmatched. CDR3: CASSWTGGAYNEQFF. The CDR3 DNA is TGCGCCAGCAGCTGGACAGGGGGCGCGTACAATGAGCAGTTCTTC.

This clonotype occurred many times. This chain uses TRBV5-1 with TRBJ1-2; 8 bases are shared with TRBD1. Germline assignment: CDR1 SGHRS and CDR2 YFSETQ. V lost 1 base, J lost 3 bases, and 5 bases stayed unmatched. The CDR3 sequence is 15 residues long. In DNA, the CDR3 is TGCGCCAGCAGCTTGACCGGGACAGGTTACTATGGCTACACCTTC. Its protein product is CASSLTGTGYYGYTF.

Many counts were recorded for this clonotype. This rearrangement joins TRBV9 to TRBJ2-3, with D uncertain. The CDR3 consists of 12 residues. Germline lookup yields CDR1 SGDLS and CDR2 YYNGEE. V was pared by 3 bases and J by 4 bases, with 6 bases between. The CDR3 reads CASSAQADTQYF. In DNA form, the CDR3 reads TGTGCCAGCAGCGCTCAGGCAGATACGCAGTATTTT.

The V and J genes are TRBV5-1 and TRBJ2-2, with 9 bases identical to TRBD1. Looked up from germline, CDR1 is SGHRS and CDR2 is YFSETQ. The V and J ends lost 3 bases and 5 bases, in that order; junction bases with no gene match: 8. The CDR3 contains 16 residues. The DNA for the CDR3 is TGCGCCAGCAGCTGGGGCGGACAGGGGTGGACCGGGGAGCTGTTTTTT. Translated: CASSWGGQGWTGELFF.

In this sample, this clonotype turned up many times. J is TRBJ1-5 and V is TRBV20-1, with a possible D match to TRBD1 (6 bases). Trimming pared 5 bases from V and 0 bases from J, leaving 11 bases between. CDR1 and CDR2 (germline): DFQATT, SNEGSKA (reference sequence). The CDR3 consists of 14 residues. The CDR3 sequence is CSAGQFDSNQPQHF. DNA for the CDR3: TGCAGTGCTGGACAGTTCGATAGCAATCAGCCCCAGCATTTT.

This clonotype showed up many times. The chain joins TRBV20-1 to TRBJ2-1, with unresolved D. V was trimmed by 6 bases and J by 9 bases, leaving 12 bases between them. The CDR3 sequence is 11 residues long. Looked up from germline, CDR1 is DFQATT and CDR2 is SNEGSKA (reference sequence). The CDR3 spells CSARSPSEQFF. CDR3 coding DNA: TGCAGTGCACGGTCCCCCAGTGAGCAGTTCTTC.

The table lists this clonotype with many counts. The chain recombines TRBV19 with TRBJ2-1; D ambiguous. The CDR3 extends over 15 amino acids. CDR1 and CDR2 from the germline V gene are LNHDA and SQIVND (reference sequence). V was cut by 6 bases and J by 5 bases, with 17 bases left in between. DNA of the CDR3: TGTGCCAGTAGACAACAGCAAGCTGTCGACAATGAGCAGTTCTTC. This gives the protein CASRQQQAVDNEQFF.

The CDR3 loop is CASSQEGFRRNSPLHF. The CDR3 region has the DNA TGTGCCAGCAGCCAAGAAGGGTTTCGACGGAATTCACCCCTCCACTTT. The chain uses TRBV3-1 and TRBJ1-6, with D uncertain. Germline loops: CDR1 LGHDT, CDR2 YNNKEL (reference sequence). Trimming pared 0 bases from V and 7 bases from J, leaving 13 bases between. The CDR3 contains 16 residues.

This clonotype was seen at least ten times. CDR3 sequence (DNA): TGCGCCAGCAGCAGGACAGGGATTGCCTACGAGCAGTACTTC. The encoded protein is CASSRTGIAYEQYF. The chain carries TRBV4-1 and TRBJ2-7; the match to TRBD1 covers 8 bases. V lost 5 bases and J lost 2; bases outside the gene matches: 5. The CDR3 runs 14 residues. CDR1 is MGHRA, CDR2 YSYEKL, per germline.

This chain uses TRBV29-1 with TRBJ2-3, with unresolved D. The CDR3 has 12 residues. The germline V gene has CDR1 SQVTM and CDR2 ANQGSEA. V gave up 7 bases and J gave up 1 base, with 9 bases separating them. As DNA, the CDR3 is TGCAGCGCCCGGCCAGGCACAGATACGCAGTATTTT. Protein product: CSARPGTDTQYF.

This clonotype was found many times. CDR3 sequence (DNA): TGTGCCAGCAGCTTAGAAAATTCACCCCTCCACTTT. Protein: CASSLENSPLHF. V and J are TRBV7-9 and TRBJ1-6; D is uncertain. With 1 base removed from V and 7 bases from J, the gap between germline ends came to 2 bases. Germline values: CDR1 SEHNR, CDR2 FQNEAQ (reference sequence). The CDR3 length is 12 residues.

The chain recombines TRBV25-1 with TRBJ2-7; D tentatively fits TRBD1 or TRBD2 (5 bases each). CDR3 length: 13 amino acids. Between the trimmed V and J ends, which lost 8 bases and 5 bases, there was a span of 16 bases. Germline CDR1 MGHDK, CDR2 SYGVNS. The CDR3 DNA follows: TGTGCCAGCTTGGGACGGGCAGTCGACGAGCAGTACTTC. It codes for CASLGRAVDEQYF.

This clonotype has at least ten counts. A read error may produce the germline difference seen at one junction end. The chain links TRBV7-7 to TRBJ2-5; 7 bases are shared with TRBD1. Germline V gives CDR1 SSHAT, CDR2 FNYEAQ (reference sequence). The CDR3 length is 14 residues. The CDR3 loop is CASSIARQGETQYF. CDR3 nucleotide sequence: TGTGCTAGCAGTATAGCCCGACAGGGAGAGACCCAGTACTTC.

Turning to this clonotype: It may be a read error: a sequence one base away is much more abundant. It is likely a read error, because the conserved phenylalanine at the end of the CDR3 is missing. The rearrangement uses TRBV5-1 and TRBJ2-3; tentatively, D is TRBD2 (6 bases). From germline, CDR1 is SGHRS and CDR2 YFSETQ. Deletions cut 2 bases from V and 6 bases from J, with 10 bases between. This CDR3 spans 13 amino acids. The CDR3 loop is CASSLQEGDTQYL. The CDR3 coding sequence is TGCGCCAGCAGCTTACAGGAGGGGGATACGCAGTATCTT.

This clonotype was seen many times. The rearrangement joins TRBV6-5 to TRBJ1-2; D might be TRBD1 (6 bases). Trimming stripped 6 bases from V and 2 bases from J, with 10 bases between. Germline-derived CDR1 and CDR2 are MNHEY and SVGAGI. CDR3 size: 13 residues. This CDR3 is CASRITGNYGYTF. CDR3 DNA sequence: TGTGCCAGCAGGATTACAGGGAACTATGGCTACACCTTC.

The J gene is TRBJ2-7, the V gene TRBV2, with D unclear. V shed 4 bases and J shed 4 bases, with 11 bases lying between them. CDR1 and CDR2 (germline): SNHLY, FYNNEI. The CDR3 contains 13 residues. CDR3 DNA sequence: TGTGCCAGCAGTGTAAGTGCGTCGTACGAGCAGTACTTC. Translation: CASSVSASYEQYF.

There are many counts of this clonotype. The chain has TRBV27 and TRBJ1-6; D is uncertain. V shed 5 bases and J shed 8 bases, with 10 bases lying between them. The CDR3 extends over 13 amino acids. The germline CDR1 and CDR2 sequences are MNHEY and SMNVEV (reference sequence). CDR3 residues: CASSINTDSPLHF. The CDR3 nucleotides are TGTGCCAGCAGTATCAACACGGATTCACCCCTCCACTTT.

This clonotype is termed medium-sized (0.01 to 0.1%). The chain employs TRBV10-2 and TRBJ2-1, with 14 bases fitting TRBD2. Germline V gives CDR1 WSHSY, CDR2 SAAADI. Trimming took 10 bases from V and 5 from J; bases not matched to a gene: 4. This CDR3 has 14 amino acids. CDR3 nucleotides: TGCGCCATCGTGACTAGCGGGAGGGACAATGAGCAGTTCTTC. This sequence encodes CAIVTSGRDNEQFF.